A selection of T cell receptor beta chains follows, all from one sample in a study of control samples from healthy donors and cancer patients. Clones were read by immunoSEQ multiplex PCR, and TCRdb kept only the in-frame ones, dropping some. This table holds some 97,000 clones, roughly 87% found once. Sequences were obtained from blood. These receptor sequences come from a woman in her fifties or sixties in good health. CDR3s include the opening cysteine and the closing phenylalanine or tryptophan.

V	J	CDR3
TRBV30	TRBJ1-1	CAWETPGQGPREAFF
TRBV12-3/TRBV12-4	TRBJ2-5	CASSLRRGETQYF
TRBV3-1/TRBV3-2	TRBJ1-1	CASSQRGARTEAFF
TRBV19	TRBJ1-2	CASTRGAVSSGYTF
TRBV27	TRBJ2-3	CASSSLSGTGSPTDTQYF
TRBV12-3/TRBV12-4	TRBJ1-2	CASTRTGAGGYTF
TRBV12-3/TRBV12-4	TRBJ2-1	CASSFAGRNEQFF
TRBV5-1	TRBJ1-4	CASSLEVITNEKLFF
TRBV4-3	TRBJ1-1	CASSQDRGSGGNTEAFF
TRBV7-8	TRBJ1-1	CASRRFGTVNTEAFF
TRBV24-1	TRBJ2-2	CATSDPLREATGELFF
TRBV6-5	TRBJ2-7	CASRDRDVSYEQYF
TRBV10-3	TRBJ2-3	CAIRDAGKSTDTQYF
TRBV14	TRBJ1-6	CASSQYTGNNSPLHF
TRBV5-5	TRBJ2-2	CASSLQGANTGELFF